This TCR beta chain was documented in a study of human T cells and chemical hapten exposure. The ends were cut back, 4 bases at V and 6 bases at J, with 22 bases in the middle. Per germline, CDR1 MNHEY and CDR2 SVGEGT. The CDR3 is 17 amino acids. TCRdb analysed the RACE reads with MiXCR anew, one entry per CDR3 protein. This sample has about 260,000 distinct CDR3 sequences, with 7.5% to 9% found just once. This clonotype was counted only a few times. Time point: pre-sensitization, week 0. Treatment defined: therapeutic diphenylcyclopropenone sensitization with weekly scalp DPC. The genes are TRBV6-2 or TRBV6-3 and TRBJ2-1; no definite D call. The sequence was collected from a woman aged 40 to 50 with alopecia areata. Some clones in this sample may be carry-over from other donors' samples. The source material was whole blood, sampled in connection with sensitization to the hapten diphenylcyclopropenone (DPC). The CDR3 reads CASSSRSSYGSGNEQFF. CDR3 coding DNA: TGTGCCAGCAGTTCCCGGAGTAGCTACGGATCGGGCAATGAGCAGTTCTTC.